This T cell receptor beta chain derives from a study of cytomegalovirus exposure and HLA in healthy donors. Study as a whole: Prior work identified about 120 million unique TCR beta sequences in approximately 180 million T cells.

The length of the CDR3 is 14 residues. Germline V gene data show CDR1 as WNHNN and CDR2 as SYGVQD (reference sequence). The germline V and J ends were trimmed by 3 bases and 5 bases, with 13 bases remaining between them. Vbeta (60) and Jbeta (13) primers were used in the PCR. Sequenced by immunoSEQ multiplex PCR; TCRdb stores in-frame clones only, minus some. The sample has roughly 80,000 clones, 62% seen once; the top ten hold 4% to 4.5%. The genes are TRBV10-1 and TRBJ1-2; D not resolved. The material sequenced was PBMCs. The receptor comes from a male donor in good health and CMV-seropositive. The CDR3, as DNA: TGCGCCAGCAGTGACCGGGAGAACAAATATGGCTACACCTTC. Translation: CASSDRENKYGYTF.